This T cell receptor (beta chain) emerged from a study of CD8 T cell repertoires and HIV-1 epitope variants. About the research overall: Twenty-five autologous and known Gag and Nef epitope variant peptides each stimulated T cells separately. Epitopes were three Gag families plus Nef HW9 and YT9. The baseline condition was 1M T cells left uncultured.

Only in-frame clones appear in the TCRdb table, and some are missing; sequencing was by immunoSEQ multiplex PCR. The repertoire holds several thousand clones, about 65% seen once, with 40% to 45% in the top ten. For this clone: Antigen specificity is unknown.

CDR3 length equals 15 residues. The germline gives CDR1 MDHEN, CDR2 SYDVKM. The V and J genes are TRBV28 and TRBJ2-3; D assignment may be TRBD1 or TRBD2 (6 bases each). The sequenced material came from cultured CD8+ T cells derived from PBMCs. This TCR was recovered from a male donor with HIV. CDR3 residues: CALSGGPASTDTQYF. Here the CDR3 DNA reads TGTGCTTTGAGTGGGGGGCCTGCCAGCACAGATACGCAGTATTTT.